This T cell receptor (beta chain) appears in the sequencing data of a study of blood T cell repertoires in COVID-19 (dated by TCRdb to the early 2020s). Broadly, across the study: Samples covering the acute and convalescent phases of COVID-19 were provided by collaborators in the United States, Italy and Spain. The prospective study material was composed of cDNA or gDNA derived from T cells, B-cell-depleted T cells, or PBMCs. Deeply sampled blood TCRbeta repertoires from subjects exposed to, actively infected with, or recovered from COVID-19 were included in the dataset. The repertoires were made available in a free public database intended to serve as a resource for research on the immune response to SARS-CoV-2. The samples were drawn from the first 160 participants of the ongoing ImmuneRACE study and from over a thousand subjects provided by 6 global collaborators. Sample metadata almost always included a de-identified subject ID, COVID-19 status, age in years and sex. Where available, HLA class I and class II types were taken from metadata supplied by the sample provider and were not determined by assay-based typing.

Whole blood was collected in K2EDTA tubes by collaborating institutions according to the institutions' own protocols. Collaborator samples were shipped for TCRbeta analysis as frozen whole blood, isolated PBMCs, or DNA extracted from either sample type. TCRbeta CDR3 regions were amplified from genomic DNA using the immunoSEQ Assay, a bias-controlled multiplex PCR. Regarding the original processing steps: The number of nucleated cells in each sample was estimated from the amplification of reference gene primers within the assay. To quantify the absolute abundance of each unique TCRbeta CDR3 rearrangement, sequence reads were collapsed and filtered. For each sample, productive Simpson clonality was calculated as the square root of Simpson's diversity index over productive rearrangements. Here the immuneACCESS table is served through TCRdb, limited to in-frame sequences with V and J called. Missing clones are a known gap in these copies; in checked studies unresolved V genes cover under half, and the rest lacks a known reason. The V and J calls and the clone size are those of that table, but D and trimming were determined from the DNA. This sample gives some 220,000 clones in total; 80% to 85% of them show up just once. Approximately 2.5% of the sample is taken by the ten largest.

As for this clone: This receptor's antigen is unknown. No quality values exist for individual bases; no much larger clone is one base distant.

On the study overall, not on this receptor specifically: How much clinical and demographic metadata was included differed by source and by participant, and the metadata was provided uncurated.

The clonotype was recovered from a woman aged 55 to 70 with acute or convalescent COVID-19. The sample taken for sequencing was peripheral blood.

The DNA sequence reads TGTGCCAGCAGTTACTTCGTGACAAGTAGTTACTATGGCTACACCTTC. This codes for CASSYFVTSSYYGYTF. The sequence links TRBV6-7 to TRBJ1-2; the D gene cannot be resolved reliably. TRBV6-7 is an ORF for which the function is uncertain. V loses 1 base of germline sequence and J loses 3 bases, and the interval between the two ends is 15 bases. Taken from cysteine to phenylalanine, the CDR3 has 16 residues. CDR3 DNA is the only sequence kept; it has 48 bases, read in frame from the first base.